Below are 20 T cell receptor beta chains sequenced from a single sample in a study of cytomegalovirus exposure and HLA in healthy donors. Using immunoSEQ multiplex PCR, the repertoire was profiled, and TCRdb retains in-frame clones only, with some absent. The data show some 110,000 clones, more than 85% seen once. The sample was PBMCs. These receptors all come from a woman aged 18-29 years in good health and CMV-seropositive.

The chain employs TRBV5-8 and TRBJ2-5; 9 positions match TRBD1. This CDR3 has 15 residues. The germline V gene has CDR1 SGHTS and CDR2 YDEGEE. The trim removed 2 bases at V and 5 bases at J, leaving 7 bases unmatched. CDR3 sequence (DNA): TGTGCCAGCAGCTTCCGGGACAGGGAGAGGGAGACCCAGTACTTC. As protein: CASSFRDRERETQYF.

The chain is built from TRBV25-1 and TRBJ1-1, with unresolved D. This CDR3 has 14 amino acids. Trimming took 7 bases from V and 2 from J, leaving 14 bases between them. CDR1 is MGHDK and CDR2 is SYGVNS in the germline V gene. The CDR3 loop is CASNSYLGNTEAFF. For the CDR3, the DNA is TGTGCCAGCAACTCCTATCTCGGTAACACTGAAGCTTTCTTT.

The CDR3 region has the DNA TGTGCCAGCAGTCTCCTGGACACCCTAGCCAAAAACATTCAGTACTTC. Protein product: CASSLLDTLAKNIQYF. The chain joins TRBV28 to TRBJ2-4, with a tentative D call TRBD1 (5 bases). From germline, CDR1 is MDHEN and CDR2 SYDVKM. Trimming left V 5 bases short and J 0 bases short, with 14 bases between. The CDR3 is 16 amino acids.

The chain carries TRBV6-4 and TRBJ2-1; perhaps TRBD2 as D (5 bases). Trimming took off 0 bases at V and 7 bases at J, with 10 bases between the two ends. Germline V CDR1 and CDR2: MRHNA, SNTAGT. This CDR3 is built from 14 residues. The CDR3 DNA sequence: TGTGCCAGCAGTGACTCGATGTCGGGGAATGAGCAGTTCTTC. The encoded protein is CASSDSMSGNEQFF.

The rearrangement uses TRBV2 and TRBJ1-2, with D unresolved. This CDR3 is 15 amino acids long. V lost 1 base and J lost 3, with 12 bases in between. Germline-derived CDR1 and CDR2 are SNHLY and FYNNEI. In nucleotides, the CDR3 is TGTGCCAGCAGTGAAGTCGGGTTGTATTACTATGGCTACACCTTC. Residues: CASSEVGLYYYGYTF.

This rearrangement joins TRBV30 to TRBJ2-7, with 8 bases aligning to TRBD1. Unmatched junction bases numbered 12, after V lost 2 bases and J lost 6 bases. From germline, CDR1 is GTSNPN and CDR2 SVGIG (reference sequence). The CDR3 runs to 15 residues. The CDR3 coding sequence is TGTGCCTGGAGTCACATGGGACAGGAGATGAGCGAGCAGTACTTC. Protein product: CAWSHMGQEMSEQYF.

The V and J genes are TRBV4-1 and TRBJ1-5, with 8 bases that match TRBD1. CDR1 and CDR2 from the germline V gene are MGHRA and YSYEKL. J was trimmed by 3 bases and V by 0 bases; bases with no gene match: 1. The CDR3 has 15 residues. The CDR3 nucleotides are TGCGCCAGCAGCCAAGACAGGGGGCCCAATCAGCCCCAGCATTTT. It is translated as CASSQDRGPNQPQHF.

This clone was recorded only once. In nucleotides, the CDR3 is TGTGCCAGCAGTACCCGGGACATCTCCTACGAGCAGTACTTC. This gives the protein CASSTRDISYEQYF. This chain joins TRBV6-1 and TRBJ2-7; possible D gene TRBD1, 6 bases. The ends were cut back, 5 bases at V and 0 bases at J, with 11 bases in the middle. CDR1 MNHNS and CDR2 SASEGT come from the germline V gene. CDR3 length: 14 amino acids.

J is TRBJ1-1 and V is TRBV7-9, with 8 bases matching TRBD1. CDR3 length: 15 residues. From germline, CDR1 is SEHNR and CDR2 FQNEAQ (reference sequence). Germline trimming cut 0 bases from V and 6 bases from J; bases unmatched to any gene: 6. The CDR3 region is CASSLAGTGDAEAFF. DNA for the CDR3: TGTGCCAGCAGCTTAGCGGGGACAGGCGACGCTGAAGCTTTCTTT.

This chain connects TRBV28 to TRBJ2-5, with 15 bases aligning to TRBD2. This CDR3 spans 16 amino acids. Germline assignment: CDR1 MDHEN and CDR2 SYDVKM. Losses at the gene ends were 0 bases for V and 5 bases for J; bases not matched to a gene: 1. CDR3: CASSLWGLAGGETQYF. The CDR3 nucleotides read TGTGCCAGCAGTTTATGGGGACTAGCGGGAGGTGAGACCCAGTACTTC.

This chain connects TRBV29-1 to TRBJ2-1, with 7 bases that match TRBD1. V was pared by 8 bases and J by 3 bases, with 10 bases of the junction left unmatched. CDR3 length: 14 residues. Per the germline V gene, CDR1 is SQVTM and CDR2 is ANQGSEA. The CDR3 sequence is CSITPGTVYNEQFF. The CDR3 bases are TGCAGCATCACCCCCGGGACAGTCTACAATGAGCAGTTCTTC.

This chain links TRBV6-1 with TRBJ2-7; possible D gene TRBD1, 6 bases. The CDR3 is made up of 14 amino acids. The ends were cut back, 6 bases at V and 6 bases at J, with 18 bases in the middle. Germline V gives CDR1 MNHNS, CDR2 SASEGT. The CDR3 bases are TGTGCCAGCAGAGAACGGGGCAGAGGGGGCGAGCAGTACTTC. It specifies CASRERGRGGEQYF.

This chain connects TRBV12-5 to TRBJ1-5; 7 bases align to TRBD1. Germline CDR1 and CDR2: LGHNT and FRNRAP. The CDR3 is 16 residues long. The trim removed 5 bases at V and 5 bases at J, leaving 12 bases unmatched. The CDR3 DNA follows: TGTGCTAGTGGTCTCCGGACAGGAAGTTTTGATCAGCCCCAGCATTTT. Its translation: CASGLRTGSFDQPQHF.

The rearrangement uses TRBV2 and TRBJ1-1; 7 bases map to TRBD1. CDR1 and CDR2 (germline): SNHLY, FYNNEI. Unmatched junction bases numbered 6, after V lost 6 bases and J lost 5 bases. This CDR3 comprises 13 residues. CDR3 sequence reads: CASRTGERTEAFF. The CDR3, as DNA: TGTGCCAGCAGAACAGGGGAAAGAACTGAAGCTTTCTTT.

V gene TRBV28 combines with J gene TRBJ2-7; possibly TRBD2 for D (6 bases). The CDR3 length is 13 residues. V lost 3 bases and J lost 7, with 13 bases in between. CDR1 MDHEN and CDR2 SYDVKM come from the germline V gene. The CDR3 bases are TGTGCCAGCAGTTTTAATGGCCGGGGGGAGCAGTACTTC. It yields the protein CASSFNGRGEQYF.

The chain uses TRBV4-2 and TRBJ1-2; maybe TRBD1 (5 bases). CDR1 is LGHNA and CDR2 is YNFKEQ in the germline V gene. This CDR3 is 16 amino acids long. V shed 3 bases and J shed 2 bases, with 16 bases lying between them. The CDR3 DNA sequence: TGTGCCAGCAGCCAGGAGGCCGCGGGACGGAACTATGGCTACACCTTC. Amino acid sequence: CASSQEAAGRNYGYTF.

This chain connects TRBV6-5 to TRBJ1-5; the match to TRBD1 covers 8 bases. Trimming removed 7 bases from V and 3 bases from J; junction bases left unmatched: 2. Germline V lookup: CDR1 MNHEY, CDR2 SVGAGI. The CDR3 is made up of 13 amino acids. CDR3 bases: TGTGCCAGCAAACAGGGGGTCAATCAGCCCCAGCATTTT. Protein product: CASKQGVNQPQHF.

The chain recombines TRBV6-5 with TRBJ1-2; D gene unclear. The CDR3 length is 14 residues. The V gene lost 6 bases and the J gene lost 0 bases, with 11 bases spanning the gap. CDR1 MNHEY and CDR2 SVGAGI come from the germline V gene. The CDR3 loop reads CASSAPGTNYGYTF. The CDR3 bases are TGTGCCAGCAGCGCACCAGGTACTAACTATGGCTACACCTTC.

This chain uses TRBV2 with TRBJ1-5, with no clear D. This CDR3 has 14 residues. Per germline, CDR1 SNHLY and CDR2 FYNNEI. The ends were cut back, 7 bases at V and 0 bases at J, with 10 bases in the middle. CDR3 region: CASNAIYSNQPQHF. CDR3 coding DNA: TGTGCCAGCAACGCTATCTATAGCAATCAGCCCCAGCATTTT.

This chain joins TRBV11-3 and TRBJ1-1; possibly TRBD1 for D (6 bases). Trimming left V 5 bases short and J 5 bases short, with 12 bases between. Per the germline V gene, CDR1 is SGHNT and CDR2 is YENEEA. CDR3 size: 13 residues. The CDR3 DNA reads TGTGCCAGCAGCAGACAGGATTGGACTGAAGCTTTCTTT. Protein product: CASSRQDWTEAFF.